This T cell receptor (beta chain) was recovered during a study of T cell responses to AZD1222 COVID-19 vaccine (TCRdb year 2021). About the full investigation: A total of just over 230 trial participants underwent TCR sequencing, of whom about 200 had received two doses of AZD1222 and around 25 had received two doses of the MenACWY control vaccine. Trial participants were enrolled into age subgroups of 18-55, 56-69 and 70-plus years, which contained around 140, 26 and 57 TCR-sequenced participants, respectively.

The time point label, as the study defines it: about 28 days (+/-7) after the second vaccine dose. The treatment or condition tag for this specimen amounts to: meningococcal conjugate vaccine given as trial control. The vaccinee samples were drawn from two UK trials, COV001 and COV002, one of which was a single-blind randomized controlled phase 2/3 trial testing AZD1222 (ChAdOx1 nCoV-19) in healthy adults. For TCRbeta chain sequencing, PBMC samples were collected from trial participants at day 0 and at day 28 after the second dose. Remarks on this clone: Its antigen remains undetermined. Base quality data are lacking; no much larger clone is found one base away.

Overall study results and their limits: In the small 56-69-year group, the increase in depth fell short of significance, most likely because of low power. Because no day 14 peak-response samples were available, the repertoires could be characterized only after the peak T cell response. Conclusions about previously exposed vaccinees were limited because only six AZD1222 recipients were SARS-CoV-2 seropositive at baseline. Epitopes outside the regions mutated in the B.1.351 and B.1.1.7 variants were reportedly recognized by nearly half of the unique spike-specific TCRs. Most participants were white British and females outnumbered males, and the authors suggested that clonal diversity may have been underestimated. A significant rise in spike-specific TCR breadth and depth was observed after two AZD1222 doses relative to day 0 and relative to MenACWY recipients. The vaccine-associated CD4 TCRs covered the entire spike protein, and the dominant responses fell in regions 160-218 and 743-854.

The CDR3 regions of human TCRbeta chains were subjected to immunosequencing. In the authors' own workflow: Repertoire TCRs were matched against a reference library of SARS-CoV-2-specific TCRs generated with the MIRA antigen-specificity platform. Breadth was defined as the fraction of unique TCRs that were SARS-CoV-2-associated. Depth was defined as the fraction of total T cells that were SARS-CoV-2-associated. Using the MIRA data, each spike-specific TCR was assigned both to the spike region to which the TCR was reactive and to a CD4 or CD8 class. Log10-transformed breadth and depth values were compared by one-way ANOVA with Sidak's multiple comparisons tests. TCRdb carries this immuneACCESS record with in-frame sequences only. Its versions omit some clonotypes, under half of them owing to an unresolved V gene in the studies checked, with the rest unexplained. That table is the source of V, J and clone size, and D and trimming were worked out from the DNA. The table for this sample lists roughly 180,000 clones; 90% to 95% of them were counted only once. Around 0.97% of the sample comes from the top ten.

Sequencing was performed on peripheral blood, taken 28 days after the second dose of the MenACWY control vaccine. The origin of this receptor is an adult who received the MenACWY meningococcal vaccine as a control.

The CDR3 reads CASSSTLTEREFF. In nucleotide form, the sequence is TGTGCCAGCAGTTCCACACTGACCGAGCGCGAATTCTTC. The chain was built from TRBV6-5 and TRBJ2-1, with the D segment identity uncertain. In the germline V gene, CDR1 corresponds to MNHEY and CDR2 to SVGAGI. A distance of 20 bases separates the germline ends of V and J, which lose 4 bases and 16 bases respectively. Measured from the cysteine to the phenylalanine, the CDR3 is 13 residues long. Just CDR3 DNA is preserved here, 39 bases in frame from base 1.